Listed below are T cell receptor beta chains from one sample, sequenced in a study of T cell responses to AZD1222 COVID-19 vaccine. Clones were sequenced by immunoSEQ multiplex PCR, and TCRdb holds only the in-frame ones, with some missing. The table records roughly 150,000 clones, over 75% of them present only once. The sample was peripheral blood, taken on day 0 of AZD1222 vaccination. These receptors all come from an adult in good health. Each CDR3 is given with its conserved first and last residue. D genes are given only for firm matches.

len | j_gene | v_gene | d_gene | CDR3aa
13 | TRBJ2-1 | TRBV29-1 | TRBD1 | CSVEGQTGAEQFF
16 | TRBJ2-5 | TRBV7-2 | TRBD1 | CASSLGLDRYQETQYF
15 | TRBJ2-1 | TRBV6-2/TRBV6-3 | TRBD2 | CASSSLAGEGDEQFF
16 | TRBJ2-1 | TRBV5-4 | TRBD2 | CASSFMAGTSSYEQFF
13 | TRBJ1-3 | TRBV6-5 | TRBD1 | CASRGQGGNTIYF
13 | TRBJ1-1 | TRBV10-3 | . | CAISDRGGTEAFF
15 | TRBJ1-5 | TRBV27 | . | CASSFFSGSNQPQHF
17 | TRBJ2-3 | TRBV5-8 | TRBD2 | CASSSLRLAMSTDTQYF
20 | TRBJ2-3 | TRBV9 | TRBD2 | CASSPNLPGLAGVRTDTQYF
13 | TRBJ1-1 | TRBV27 | . | CASGPGAVTEAFF
16 | TRBJ1-3 | TRBV2 | TRBD1 | CASRAGGPLRGNTIYF
12 | TRBJ2-7 | TRBV12-3/TRBV12-4 | TRBD2 | CASSPNQRDSYF
14 | TRBJ2-2 | TRBV24-1 | . | CATGDLGSTGELFF
11 | TRBJ2-7 | TRBV30 | . | CAWSTAYEQYF
12 | TRBJ2-5 | TRBV30 | . | CAWNDFQETQYF
14 | TRBJ1-6 | TRBV10-3 | TRBD1 | CAISPGQDNSPLHF
16 | TRBJ2-1 | TRBV24-1 | TRBD1 | CATSDKQGFNINEQFF
16 | TRBJ2-7 | TRBV3-1/TRBV3-2 | TRBD2 | CASSSTSGRASYEQYF
14 | TRBJ2-3 | TRBV5-1 | TRBD2 | CASSQGLASDTQYF
14 | TRBJ1-1 | TRBV29-1 | . | CSVLSGAMNTEAFF
15 | TRBJ2-2 | TRBV2 | TRBD2 | CASSETSANTGELFF
17 | TRBJ2-1 | TRBV3-1/TRBV3-2 | TRBD2 | CASSPLLAKSSYNEQFF
14 | TRBJ1-5 | TRBV15 | . | CATSPTYEDQPQHF
16 | TRBJ2-3 | TRBV28 | TRBD2 | CASSFLAGGGTDTQYF
14 | TRBJ2-1 | TRBV6-5 | . | CASSYSLSVREQFF
12 | TRBJ1-6 | TRBV27 | . | CASSFHLSPLHF
12 | TRBJ2-1 | TRBV27 | . | CASITSYNEQFF
17 | TRBJ2-7 | TRBV11-2 | TRBD1 | CASSSPYRGRHHYEQYF
10 | TRBJ2-7 | TRBV20-1 | . | CSAQRLEQYF
11 | TRBJ1-4 | TRBV28 | . | CASSLSEKLFF
16 | TRBJ1-1 | TRBV29-1 | TRBD1 | CSVQGSTGQVNTEAFF
15 | TRBJ1-1 | TRBV2 | TRBD1 | CASSYRQGRTGEAFF
14 | TRBJ2-5 | TRBV7-9 | TRBD1 | CASSYGQAQETQYF
14 | TRBJ2-7 | TRBV9 | TRBD2 | CASSQLAGGYEQYF
16 | TRBJ1-1 | TRBV11-2 | . | CASSEPVGEVNTEAFF
13 | TRBJ1-2 | TRBV9 | TRBD1 | CASSVEDRYGYTF
14 | TRBJ1-2 | TRBV19 | TRBD1 | CASRRQGGNYGYTF
11 | TRBJ2-3 | TRBV7-8 | . | CASSFGDTQYF
21 | TRBJ2-1 | TRBV27 | TRBD2 | CASSSPQWASGRGSSYNEQFF
14 | TRBJ1-1 | TRBV18 | . | CASSHSRPNTEAFF
14 | TRBJ1-5 | TRBV7-2 | . | CASSLDRGNQPQHF
12 | TRBJ1-6 | TRBV11-2 | . | CASSFQYEPLHF
13 | TRBJ2-7 | TRBV15 | . | CATSRVDVAEQYF
15 | TRBJ2-1 | TRBV6-2/TRBV6-3 | TRBD1 | CASSTTGGVSNEQFF
18 | TRBJ1-1 | TRBV4-3 | . | CASSQDFGGLHLNTEAFF
13 | TRBJ1-5 | TRBV6-2/TRBV6-3 | TRBD1 | CASSQDRVQPQHF
13 | TRBJ1-1 | TRBV7-8 | . | CASSLEGLTEAFF